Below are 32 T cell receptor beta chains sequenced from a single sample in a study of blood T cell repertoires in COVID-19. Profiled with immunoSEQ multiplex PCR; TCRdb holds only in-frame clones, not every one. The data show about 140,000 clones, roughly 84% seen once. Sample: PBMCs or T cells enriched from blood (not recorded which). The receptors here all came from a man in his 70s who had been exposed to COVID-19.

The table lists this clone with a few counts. The CDR3 coding sequence is TGTGCCAGTAAATTTGGACAGCAGAATGAAAAACTGTTTTTT. It yields the protein CASKFGQQNEKLFF. The gene calls are TRBV19 and TRBJ1-4; a weak D match, TRBD1 (6 bases). Germline loops: CDR1 LNHDA, CDR2 SQIVND (reference sequence). This CDR3 contains 14 residues. Between the trimmed V and J ends, which lost 7 bases and 5 bases, there was a span of 14 bases.

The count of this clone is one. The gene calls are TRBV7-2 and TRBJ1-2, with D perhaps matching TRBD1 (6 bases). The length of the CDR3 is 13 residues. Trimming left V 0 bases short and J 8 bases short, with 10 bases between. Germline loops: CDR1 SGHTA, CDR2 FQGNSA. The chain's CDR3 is CASSLAPQGGYTF. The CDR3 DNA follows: TGTGCCAGCAGCTTAGCTCCACAGGGAGGCTACACCTTC.

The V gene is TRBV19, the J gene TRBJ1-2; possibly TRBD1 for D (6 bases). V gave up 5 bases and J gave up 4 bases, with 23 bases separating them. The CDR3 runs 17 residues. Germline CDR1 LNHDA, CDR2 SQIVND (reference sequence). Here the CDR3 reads CASSDPGVGRGFYGYTF. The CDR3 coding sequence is TGTGCCAGTAGTGATCCAGGGGTAGGGCGAGGTTTCTATGGCTACACCTTC.

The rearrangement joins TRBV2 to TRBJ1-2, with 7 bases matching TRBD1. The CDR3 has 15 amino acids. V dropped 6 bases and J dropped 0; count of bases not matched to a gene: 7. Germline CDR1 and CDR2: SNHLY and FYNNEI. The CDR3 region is CASSLGGGSNYGYTF. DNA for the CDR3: TGTGCCAGCAGCCTAGGGGGCGGTTCTAACTATGGCTACACCTTC.

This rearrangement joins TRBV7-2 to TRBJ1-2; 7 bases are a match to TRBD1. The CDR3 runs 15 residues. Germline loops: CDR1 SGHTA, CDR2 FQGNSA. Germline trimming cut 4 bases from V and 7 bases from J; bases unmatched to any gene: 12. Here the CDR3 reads CASSSFGGQAGGYTF. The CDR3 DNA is TGTGCCAGCAGCTCCTTCGGCGGACAGGCGGGTGGCTACACCTTC.

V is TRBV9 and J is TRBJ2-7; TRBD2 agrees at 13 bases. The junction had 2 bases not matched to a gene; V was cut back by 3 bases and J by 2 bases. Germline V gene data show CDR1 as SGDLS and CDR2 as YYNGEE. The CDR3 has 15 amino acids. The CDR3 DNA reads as TGTGCCAGCAGCGAGGGACTAGCGGGAACCTACGAGCAGTACTTC. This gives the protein CASSEGLAGTYEQYF.

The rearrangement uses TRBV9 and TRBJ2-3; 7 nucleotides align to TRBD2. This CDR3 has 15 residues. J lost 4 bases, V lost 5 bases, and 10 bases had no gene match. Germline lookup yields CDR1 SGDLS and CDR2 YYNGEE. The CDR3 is CASSNDGRSADTQYF. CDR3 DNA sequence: TGTGCCAGCAGTAACGACGGGAGGAGCGCAGATACGCAGTATTTT.

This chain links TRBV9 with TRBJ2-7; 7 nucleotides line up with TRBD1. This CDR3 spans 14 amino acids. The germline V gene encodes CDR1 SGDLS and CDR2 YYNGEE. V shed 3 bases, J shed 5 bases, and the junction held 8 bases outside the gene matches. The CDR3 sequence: CASSGPRQGHEQYF. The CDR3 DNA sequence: TGTGCCAGCAGCGGGCCCAGACAGGGCCACGAGCAGTACTTC.

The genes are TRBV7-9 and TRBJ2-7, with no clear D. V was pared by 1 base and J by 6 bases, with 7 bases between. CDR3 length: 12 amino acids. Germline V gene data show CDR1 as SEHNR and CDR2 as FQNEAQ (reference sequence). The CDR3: CASSLGSREQYF. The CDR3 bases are TGTGCCAGCAGCTTAGGCTCGCGCGAGCAGTACTTC.

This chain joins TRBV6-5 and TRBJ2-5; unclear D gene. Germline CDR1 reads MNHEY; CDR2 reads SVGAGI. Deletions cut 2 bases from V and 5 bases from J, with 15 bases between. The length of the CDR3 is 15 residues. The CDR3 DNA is TGTGCCAGCAGTTACGTATCTAGTAAGAGGGAGACCCAGTACTTC. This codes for CASSYVSSKRETQYF.

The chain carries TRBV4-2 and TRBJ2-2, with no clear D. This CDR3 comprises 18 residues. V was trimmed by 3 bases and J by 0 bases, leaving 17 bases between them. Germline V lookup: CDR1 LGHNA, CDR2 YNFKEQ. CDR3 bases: TGTGCCAGCAGCCAGTATCCACCCCGGGTTCCGAACACCGGGGAGCTGTTTTTT. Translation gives CASSQYPPRVPNTGELFF.

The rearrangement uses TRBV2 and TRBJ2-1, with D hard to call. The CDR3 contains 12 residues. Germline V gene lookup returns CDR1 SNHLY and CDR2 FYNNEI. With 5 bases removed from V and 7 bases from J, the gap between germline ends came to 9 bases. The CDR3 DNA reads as TGTGCCAGCAGTCCCGATCGGAATGAGCAGTTCTTC. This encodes CASSPDRNEQFF.

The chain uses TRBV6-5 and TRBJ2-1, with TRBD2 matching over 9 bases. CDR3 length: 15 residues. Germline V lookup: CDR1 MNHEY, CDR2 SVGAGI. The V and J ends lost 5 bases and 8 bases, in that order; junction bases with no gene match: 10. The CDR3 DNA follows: TGTGCCAGCAGTCTCAGCGGGGGGCCTGGGTATGAGCAGTTCTTC. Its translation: CASSLSGGPGYEQFF.

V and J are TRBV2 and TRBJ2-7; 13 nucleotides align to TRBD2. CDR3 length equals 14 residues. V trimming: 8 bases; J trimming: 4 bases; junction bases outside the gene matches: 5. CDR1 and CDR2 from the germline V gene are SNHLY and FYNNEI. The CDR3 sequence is CASETSGRGYEQYF. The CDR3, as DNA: TGTGCCAGCGAAACTAGCGGGAGGGGATACGAGCAGTACTTC.

The DNA of the CDR3 is TGTGCCAGCGGGTGGTGGGTGGAGGGCGAGCAGTACTTC. Translation: CASGWWVEGEQYF. The chain uses TRBV6-5 and TRBJ2-7; tentatively, D is TRBD2 (6 bases). Trimming pared 8 bases from V and 6 bases from J, leaving 17 bases between. This CDR3 comprises 13 residues. CDR1 and CDR2 from the germline V gene are MNHEY and SVGAGI.

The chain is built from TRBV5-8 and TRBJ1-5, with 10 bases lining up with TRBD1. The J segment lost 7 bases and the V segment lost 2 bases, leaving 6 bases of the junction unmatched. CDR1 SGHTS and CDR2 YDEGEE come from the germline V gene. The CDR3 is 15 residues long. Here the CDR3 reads CASSFRTGGKQPQHF. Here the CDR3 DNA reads TGTGCCAGCAGCTTCCGGACAGGGGGGAAGCAGCCCCAGCATTTT.

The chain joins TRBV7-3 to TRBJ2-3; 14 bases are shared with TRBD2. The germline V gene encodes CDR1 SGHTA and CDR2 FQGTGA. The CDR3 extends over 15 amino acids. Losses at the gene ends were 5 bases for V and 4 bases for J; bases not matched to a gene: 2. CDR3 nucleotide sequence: TGTGCCAGCAGCCCGACTAGCGGGGGGGCAGATACGCAGTATTTT. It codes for CASSPTSGGADTQYF.

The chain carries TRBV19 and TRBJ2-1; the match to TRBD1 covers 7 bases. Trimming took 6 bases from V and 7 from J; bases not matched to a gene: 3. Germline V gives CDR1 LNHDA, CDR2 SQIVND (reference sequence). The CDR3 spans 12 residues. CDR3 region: CASSMTGNEQFF. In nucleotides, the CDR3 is TGTGCCAGTAGCATGACAGGGAATGAGCAGTTCTTC.

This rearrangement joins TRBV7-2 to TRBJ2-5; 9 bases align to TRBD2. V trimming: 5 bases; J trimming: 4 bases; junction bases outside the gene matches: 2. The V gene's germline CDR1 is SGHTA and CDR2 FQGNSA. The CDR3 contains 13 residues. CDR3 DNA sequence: TGTGCCAGCAGCCGCGGGGGGGGAGAGACCCAGTACTTC. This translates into CASSRGGGETQYF.

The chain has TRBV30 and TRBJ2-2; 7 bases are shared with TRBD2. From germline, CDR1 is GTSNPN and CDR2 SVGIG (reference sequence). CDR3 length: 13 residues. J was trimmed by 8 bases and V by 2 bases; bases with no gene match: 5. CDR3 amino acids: CAWSSGGGGELFF. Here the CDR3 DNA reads TGTGCCTGGAGTTCGGGGGGTGGGGGGGAGCTGTTTTTT.

The CDR3 DNA is TGCAGCGCCGCTGAGGGGGGGGCGGTGAATGAGCAGTTCTTC. This gives the protein CSAAEGGAVNEQFF. The chain employs TRBV29-1 and TRBJ2-1; D perhaps matches TRBD2 (7 bases). CDR3 length: 14 amino acids. CDR1 is SQVTM and CDR2 is ANQGSEA in the germline V gene. Deletions cut 7 bases from V and 7 bases from J, with 20 bases between.

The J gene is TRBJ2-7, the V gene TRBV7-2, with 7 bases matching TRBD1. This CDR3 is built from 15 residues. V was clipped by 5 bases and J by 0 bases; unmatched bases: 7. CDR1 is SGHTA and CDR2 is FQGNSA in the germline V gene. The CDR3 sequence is CASSPETGSSYEQYF. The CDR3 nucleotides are TGTGCCAGCAGCCCAGAGACAGGGAGCTCCTACGAGCAGTACTTC.

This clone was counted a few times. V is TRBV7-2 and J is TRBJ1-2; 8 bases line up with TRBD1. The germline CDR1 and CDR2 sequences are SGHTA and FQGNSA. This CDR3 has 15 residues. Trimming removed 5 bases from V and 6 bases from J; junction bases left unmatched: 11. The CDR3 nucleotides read TGTGCCAGCAGCGCCAACAGGGGGAATCTTGATGGCTACACCTTC. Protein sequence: CASSANRGNLDGYTF.

CDR3 DNA sequence: TGTGCCAGCAGCTTGAACAGCTACGAGCAGTACTTC. Translated: CASSLNSYEQYF. This chain uses TRBV5-4 with TRBJ2-7; no reliable D call. The CDR3 is 12 amino acids. The V and J ends lost 1 base and 3 bases respectively, with 5 bases between them. In germline, CDR1 is SGHNT, CDR2 YYREEE (reference sequence).

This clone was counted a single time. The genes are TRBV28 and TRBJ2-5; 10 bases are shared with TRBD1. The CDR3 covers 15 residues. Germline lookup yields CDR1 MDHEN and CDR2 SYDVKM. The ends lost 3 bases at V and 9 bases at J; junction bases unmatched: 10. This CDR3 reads CASSLTGQGVRAQYF. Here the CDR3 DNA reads TGTGCCAGCAGTTTGACTGGACAGGGGGTTAGGGCCCAGTACTTC.

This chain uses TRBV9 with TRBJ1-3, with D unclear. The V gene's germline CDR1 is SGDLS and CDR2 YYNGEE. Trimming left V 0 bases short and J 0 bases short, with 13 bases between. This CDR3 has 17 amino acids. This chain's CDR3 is CASSVATGKSSGNTIYF. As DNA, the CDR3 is TGTGCCAGCAGCGTAGCGACGGGGAAGAGCTCTGGAAACACCATATATTTT.

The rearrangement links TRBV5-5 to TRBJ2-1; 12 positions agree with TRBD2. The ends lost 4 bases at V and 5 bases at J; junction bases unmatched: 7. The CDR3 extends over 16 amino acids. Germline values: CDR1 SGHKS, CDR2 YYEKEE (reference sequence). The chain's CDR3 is CASSLPGLAGHNEQFF. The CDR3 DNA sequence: TGTGCCAGCAGCCTTCCCGGACTAGCGGGACACAATGAGCAGTTCTTC.

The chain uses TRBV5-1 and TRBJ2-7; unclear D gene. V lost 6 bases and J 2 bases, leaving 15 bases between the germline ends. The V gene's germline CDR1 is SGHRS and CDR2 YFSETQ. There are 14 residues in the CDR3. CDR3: CASMLTASTYEQYF. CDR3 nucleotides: TGCGCCAGCATGTTAACAGCCTCGACCTACGAGCAGTACTTC.

CDR3 loop: CASSPVPGGADGNTIYF. In DNA, the CDR3 is TGTGCCAGCAGCCCAGTCCCAGGGGGCGCTGACGGAAACACCATATATTTT. The chain uses TRBV7-9 and TRBJ1-3; 8 nucleotides line up with TRBD1. Trimming at V came to 5 bases and at J to 4 bases, leaving 13 bases not matched to a gene. Germline V gene lookup returns CDR1 SEHNR and CDR2 FQNEAQ (reference sequence). The CDR3 has 17 amino acids.

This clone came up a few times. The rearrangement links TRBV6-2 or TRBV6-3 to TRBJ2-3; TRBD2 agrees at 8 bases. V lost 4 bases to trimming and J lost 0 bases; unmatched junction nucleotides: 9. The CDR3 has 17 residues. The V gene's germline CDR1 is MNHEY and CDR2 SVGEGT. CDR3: CASSLTPTSGSTDTQYF. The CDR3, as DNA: TGTGCCAGCAGTTTAACCCCCACTAGCGGCAGCACAGATACGCAGTATTTT.

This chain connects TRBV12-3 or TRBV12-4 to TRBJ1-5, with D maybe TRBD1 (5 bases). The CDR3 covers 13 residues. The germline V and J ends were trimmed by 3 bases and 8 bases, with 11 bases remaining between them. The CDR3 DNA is TGTGCCAGCAGTTTCGCGGGGGTTGAGCCCCAGCATTTT. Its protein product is CASSFAGVEPQHF.

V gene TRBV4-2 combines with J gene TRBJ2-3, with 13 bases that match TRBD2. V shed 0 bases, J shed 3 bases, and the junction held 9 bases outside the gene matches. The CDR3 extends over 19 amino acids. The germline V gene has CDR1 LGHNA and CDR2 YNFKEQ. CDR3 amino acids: CASSQDPTSGGAGTDTQYF. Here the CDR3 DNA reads TGTGCCAGCAGCCAAGATCCTACTAGCGGGGGGGCCGGGACAGATACGCAGTATTTT.